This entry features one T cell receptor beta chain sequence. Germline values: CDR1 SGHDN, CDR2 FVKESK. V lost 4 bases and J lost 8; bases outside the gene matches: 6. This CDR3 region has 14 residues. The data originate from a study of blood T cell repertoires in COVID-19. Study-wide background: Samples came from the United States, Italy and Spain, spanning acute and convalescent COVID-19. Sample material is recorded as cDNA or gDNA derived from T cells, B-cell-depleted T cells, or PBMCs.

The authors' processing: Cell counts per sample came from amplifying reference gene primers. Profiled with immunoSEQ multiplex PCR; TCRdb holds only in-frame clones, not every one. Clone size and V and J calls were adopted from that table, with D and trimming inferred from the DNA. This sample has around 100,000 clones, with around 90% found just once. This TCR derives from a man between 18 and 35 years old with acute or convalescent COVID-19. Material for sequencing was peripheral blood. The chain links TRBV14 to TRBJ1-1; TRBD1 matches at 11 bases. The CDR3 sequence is CASSPRTGGAEAFF. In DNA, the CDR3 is TGTGCCAGCAGCCCCAGGACAGGGGGCGCGGAAGCTTTCTTT.